This T cell receptor (beta chain) was retrieved from a study of cytomegalovirus exposure and HLA in healthy donors. This CDR3 is 13 amino acids long. Trimming took 0 bases from V and 4 from J, leaving 6 bases between them. CDR1 is MNHEY and CDR2 is SVGAGI in the germline V gene. Concerning this clone: Its antigen is not known.

In the PCR, 60 Vbeta and 13 Jbeta primers were used. Only in-frame clones appear in the TCRdb table, and some are missing; sequencing was by immunoSEQ multiplex PCR. The sample contains some 150,000 clones, roughly four fifths of which appear only once. Findings and caveats of the study: A list of 150 or so TCR beta chains associated with cytomegalovirus was given.

The chain has TRBV6-5 and TRBJ2-5; unclear D gene. Sample: PBMCs. The receptor comes from a man aged 40-49 years in good health and CMV-seropositive. The CDR3 nucleotides are TGTGCCAGCAGTTACTCCACTCGAGAGACCCAGTACTTC. Amino acids: CASSYSTRETQYF.